The 24 T cell receptor beta chains reported below all come from one sample, sequenced in a study of blood T cell repertoires in COVID-19. Some clones are missing from TCRdb's copy, which holds only in-frame ones; the method was immunoSEQ multiplex PCR. Among 450,000 to 500,000 clones listed, about nine tenths were seen once. The specimen sequenced was PBMCs or T cells enriched from blood (not recorded which). The receptor set was obtained from a woman aged 55-69 years who had recovered from COVID-19.

This chain connects TRBV2 to TRBJ1-3; a possible D gene is TRBD1 (6 bases). Trimming removed 8 bases at V and 0 bases at J, with 8 bases between. This CDR3 comprises 13 residues. From germline, CDR1 is SNHLY and CDR2 FYNNEI. As DNA, the CDR3 is TGTGCCAGCCGGACAGACTCTGGAAACACCATATATTTT. This translates into CASRTDSGNTIYF.

The chain employs TRBV9 and TRBJ1-2, with D maybe TRBD1 (6 bases). Trimming stripped 0 bases from V and 6 bases from J, with 12 bases between. The CDR3 totals 14 residues. The germline V gene has CDR1 SGDLS and CDR2 YYNGEE. The CDR3 sequence is CASSVAAQGNGYTF. The CDR3 coding sequence is TGTGCCAGCAGCGTAGCCGCACAGGGAAATGGCTACACCTTC.

This chain links TRBV28 with TRBJ1-3; tentative D call: TRBD1 (5 bases). V lost 4 bases to trimming and J lost 9 bases, with 16 bases between them. CDR3 length: 14 residues. Germline-derived CDR1 and CDR2 are MDHEN and SYDVKM. Written as DNA, the CDR3 is TGTGCCAGCAGTTCCAACCCGGGGGGGGGCACCATATATTTT. It translates to CASSSNPGGGTIYF.

Of note for this clone: No DNA is shown, since the ends of the CDR3 on it are uncertain; the CDR3 is the one TCRdb lists. The chain employs TRBV12-3 or TRBV12-4 and TRBJ1-2; the table's D gene call, TRBD1, was not cross checked with the DNA. The CDR3 has 12 amino acids, counting both end residues. CDR3 protein: CASSFGQGAATF.

The chain carries TRBV12-3 or TRBV12-4 and TRBJ2-5; the D gene is possibly TRBD1 (6 bases). Deletions cut 5 bases from V and 5 bases from J, with 12 bases between. The CDR3 runs 13 residues. The CDR3 region is CASSLTRGETQYF. The CDR3 DNA reads TGTGCCAGCAGTCTCACTAGGGGGGAGACCCAGTACTTC.

The CDR3, as DNA: TGTGCCAGCAGTGAAGCAGGCCGGGACAGCCCTAACTATGGCTACACCTTC. Protein product: CASSEAGRDSPNYGYTF. The chain joins TRBV2 to TRBJ1-2; 7 bases are shared with TRBD1. The CDR3 is 17 residues long. Unmatched junction bases numbered 7, after V lost 0 bases and J lost 0 bases. CDR1 and CDR2 from the germline V gene are SNHLY and FYNNEI.

The chain uses TRBV2 and TRBJ1-3; D is unclear. The CDR3 is 16 residues long. The V gene lost 5 bases and the J gene lost 0 bases, with 14 bases spanning the gap. Germline V gives CDR1 SNHLY, CDR2 FYNNEI. The CDR3 reads CASSSQSLTSGNTIYF. CDR3 DNA: TGTGCCAGCAGTTCACAGTCCCTAACCTCTGGAAACACCATATATTTT.

The chain recombines TRBV5-1 with TRBJ1-1, with D maybe TRBD1 (5 bases). V was pared by 4 bases and J by 0 bases, with 16 bases between. This CDR3 spans 16 amino acids. Looked up from germline, CDR1 is SGHRS and CDR2 is YFSETQ. The CDR3 reads CASSRVGAGLNTEAFF. Written as DNA, the CDR3 is TGCGCCAGCAGCCGTGTAGGGGCAGGGCTGAACACTGAAGCTTTCTTT. Looking up the rest from reference TRBV5-1 and TRBJ1-1 gives the full variable domain: KAGVTQTPRYLIKTRGQQVTLSCSPISGHRSVSWYQQTPGQGLQFLFEYFSETQRNKGNFPGRFSGRQFSNSRSEMNVSTLELGDSALYLCASSRVGAGLNTEAFFGQGTRLTVV.

This clone was recorded once. V gene TRBV5-1 combines with J gene TRBJ1-2; D possibly corresponds to TRBD1 (6 bases). The germline V gene encodes CDR1 SGHRS and CDR2 YFSETQ. V was pared by 6 bases and J by 0 bases, with 12 bases between. CDR3 size: 14 residues. The CDR3 nucleotides read TGCGCCAGCAACGACAGGCGGTCTAACTATGGCTACACCTTC. Its translation: CASNDRRSNYGYTF.

The chain has TRBV3-1 (or the pseudogene TRBV3-2) and TRBJ2-3, with 8 positions matching TRBD2. The CDR3 has 14 residues. With V trimmed by 1 base and J by 4 bases, 1 base remained unmatched. CDR1 and CDR2 (germline): LGHDT, YNNKEL (reference sequence). CDR3 nucleotide sequence: TGTGCCAGCAGCCAAGTTAGCGGGGCAGATACGCAGTATTTT. It codes for CASSQVSGADTQYF.

The rearrangement links TRBV5-5 to TRBJ2-3, with D perhaps matching TRBD1 (6 bases). The germline V gene has CDR1 SGHKS and CDR2 YYEKEE (reference sequence). V was cut by 0 bases and J by 2 bases, with 13 bases left in between. The CDR3 is 16 residues long. The CDR3 loop is CASSLDMGALTDTQYF. In DNA, the CDR3 is TGTGCCAGCAGCTTGGATATGGGGGCCCTCACAGATACGCAGTATTTT. Variable domain in full (rest from reference TRBV5-5 and TRBJ2-3): DAGVTQSPTHLIKTRGQQVTLRCSPISGHKSVSWYQQVLGQGPQFIFQYYEKEERGRGNFPDRFSARQFPNYSSELNVNALLLGDSALYLCASSLDMGALTDTQYFGPGTRLTVL.

The chain employs TRBV5-1 and TRBJ1-1, with 7 bases aligning to TRBD1. The germline V gene has CDR1 SGHRS and CDR2 YFSETQ. CDR3 size: 15 residues. The junction had 7 bases not matched to a gene; V was cut back by 4 bases and J by 1 base. Written as DNA, the CDR3 is TGCGCCAGCAGCGACACAGGGGACCCGAACACTGAAGCTTTCTTT. Translation gives CASSDTGDPNTEAFF.

V is TRBV5-1 and J is TRBJ1-4; D is uncertain. This CDR3 spans 13 amino acids. V was trimmed by 4 bases and J by 2 bases, leaving 6 bases between them. The germline V gene has CDR1 SGHRS and CDR2 YFSETQ. The CDR3 coding sequence is TGCGCCAGCAGCGTGGCGACTAATGAAAAACTGTTTTTT. This sequence encodes CASSVATNEKLFF.

This chain uses TRBV30 with TRBJ2-3; maybe TRBD1 (5 bases). V was trimmed by 0 bases and J by 3 bases, leaving 10 bases between them. The CDR3 spans 14 residues. Germline V gene data show CDR1 as GTSNPN and CDR2 as SVGIG (reference sequence). CDR3 amino acids: CAWSVRQGTDTQYF. As DNA, the CDR3 is TGTGCCTGGAGTGTACGGCAGGGTACAGATACGCAGTATTTT.

Notes on this clone: In the same sample, other DNA sequences code for this CDR3. V and J are TRBV18 and TRBJ1-5, with 12 bases aligning to TRBD1. CDR1 is KGHSH, CDR2 LQKENI, per germline. The CDR3 runs 15 residues. The V and J ends lost 3 bases and 5 bases, in that order; junction bases with no gene match: 2. In nucleotides, the CDR3 is TGTGCCAGCTCACCCGGGACAGGGGGCGATCAGCCCCAGCATTTT. This codes for CASSPGTGGDQPQHF.

The chain has TRBV4-1 and TRBJ2-2; 8 nucleotides align to TRBD1. J was trimmed by 2 bases and V by 4 bases; bases with no gene match: 9. The CDR3 is made up of 17 amino acids. CDR1 MGHRA and CDR2 YSYEKL come from the germline V gene. The CDR3 here is CASSRSTGTGNTGELFF. Here the CDR3 DNA reads TGCGCCAGCAGCCGATCTACCGGGACAGGAAACACCGGGGAGCTGTTTTTT.

J is TRBJ2-6 and V is TRBV18; the match to TRBD1 covers 9 bases. Germline trimming cut 8 bases from V and 2 bases from J; bases unmatched to any gene: 13. CDR3 size: 18 residues. The germline CDR1 and CDR2 sequences are KGHSH and LQKENI. The CDR3 sequence: CASPRGGQGATGANVLTF. The CDR3 nucleotides read TGTGCCAGCCCTCGCGGGGGACAGGGAGCAACTGGGGCCAACGTCCTGACTTTC. Full variable domain (remainder filled in from reference TRBV18 and TRBJ2-6): NAGVMQNPRHLVRRRGQEARLRCSPMKGHSHVYWYRQLPEEGLKFMVYLQKENIIDESGMPKERFSAEFPKEGPSILRIQQVVRGDSAAYFCASPRGGQGATGANVLTFGAGSRLTVL.

There are a few counts of this clone. This chain connects TRBV2 to TRBJ1-1, with D perhaps matching TRBD1 (5 bases). V was shortened by 8 bases and J by 1 base, with 20 bases between the two germline ends. Germline CDR1 and CDR2: SNHLY and FYNNEI. This CDR3 has 16 amino acids. Here the CDR3 DNA reads TGTGCCAGCTTGACACCCAGGGAGGCCGAGAACACTGAAGCTTTCTTT. Amino acids: CASLTPREAENTEAFF. The variable domain in full, completed from reference TRBV2 and TRBJ1-1, reads EPEVTQTPSHQVTQMGQEVILRCVPISNHLYFYWYRQILGQKVEFLVSFYNNEISEKSEIFDDQFSVERPDGSNFTLKIRSTKLEDSAMYFCASLTPREAENTEAFFGQGTRLTVV.

The chain is built from TRBV27 and TRBJ1-4; 8 bases map to TRBD1. J lost 2 bases, V lost 3 bases, and 8 bases had no gene match. The CDR3 has 17 amino acids. From germline, CDR1 is MNHEY and CDR2 SMNVEV (reference sequence). In nucleotides, the CDR3 is TGTGCCAGCAGTTTGATACCGGGACAGGCGACTAATGAAAAACTGTTTTTT. This sequence encodes CASSLIPGQATNEKLFF.

The rearrangement joins TRBV5-1 to TRBJ2-2; D perhaps matches TRBD1 (6 bases). The germline CDR1 and CDR2 sequences are SGHRS and YFSETQ. The V gene lost 0 bases and the J gene lost 1 base, with 7 bases spanning the gap. This CDR3 is 15 amino acids long. The CDR3 spells CASSLEQGNTGELFF. In nucleotides, the CDR3 is TGCGCCAGCAGCTTGGAACAGGGGAACACCGGGGAGCTGTTTTTT. Using reference TRBV5-1 and TRBJ2-2 for the parts outside the CDR3, the full variable domain is KAGVTQTPRYLIKTRGQQVTLSCSPISGHRSVSWYQQTPGQGLQFLFEYFSETQRNKGNFPGRFSGRQFSNSRSEMNVSTLELGDSALYLCASSLEQGNTGELFFGEGSRLTVL.

The chain combines TRBV7-2 with TRBJ2-5; 8 nucleotides align to TRBD2. With 0 bases clipped from V and 2 bases from J, the junction kept 11 bases outside the gene matches. The CDR3 extends over 18 amino acids. CDR1 SGHTA and CDR2 FQGNSA come from the germline V gene. The CDR3 DNA is TGTGCCAGCAGCTTAGCGCTTAGGCTAGCGGGCCTTCAAGAGACCCAGTACTTC. Amino acid sequence: CASSLALRLAGLQETQYF.

The chain couples TRBV7-9 to TRBJ2-1; the D gene is possibly TRBD2 (6 bases). Germline lookup yields CDR1 SEHNR and CDR2 FQNEAQ (reference sequence). This CDR3 is built from 16 residues. The ends were cut back, 1 base at V and 4 bases at J, with 14 bases in the middle. This CDR3 reads CASSLVLAGDYNEQFF. As DNA, the CDR3 is TGTGCCAGCAGCTTAGTACTAGCCGGGGATTACAATGAGCAGTTCTTC.

This chain uses TRBV27 with TRBJ1-4; 7 bases line up with TRBD1. The germline V gene has CDR1 MNHEY and CDR2 SMNVEV (reference sequence). The CDR3 length is 16 residues. The V and J ends lost 5 bases and 6 bases, in that order; junction bases with no gene match: 12. DNA of the CDR3: TGTGCCAGCAGTCCGGGACAGACGCCCCGATATGAAAAACTGTTTTTT. Translated, it gives CASSPGQTPRYEKLFF.

This clone came up once. The CDR3 spells CASSLDPGTSTSPLHF. In DNA form, the CDR3 reads TGCGCCAGCAGCTTGGACCCTGGGACATCTACTTCACCCCTCCACTTT. The chain links TRBV5-1 to TRBJ1-6, with a tentative D call TRBD1 (6 bases). The ends were cut back, 0 bases at V and 9 bases at J, with 16 bases in the middle. This CDR3 has 16 residues. CDR1 is SGHRS and CDR2 is YFSETQ in the germline V gene.